This T cell receptor beta chain was sequenced in a study of circulating tumor DNA in untreated peripheral T-cell lymphoma. Study conclusions and caveats: Tumor-specific clonotypes: identified in more than 75% of patients, 85% to 90% of baseline tissues.

This tumor tissue came from a pretreatment baseline collection. The table came from immunoSEQ multiplex PCR; TCRdb's copy has only in-frame clones and leaves some out. The table shows around 10,000 clones, with approximately 72% occurring only once. Note on this clone: Antigen unknown.

Germline V lookup: CDR1 LNHNV, CDR2 YYDKDF (reference sequence). The germline V and J ends were trimmed by 5 bases and 0 bases, with 11 bases remaining between them. This CDR3 comprises 15 residues. Specimen: tumor tissue. V is TRBV15 and J is TRBJ1-3; D may be TRBD1 (5 bases). This clonotype originated in a human donor with peripheral T-cell lymphoma. CDR3 sequence: CATSGGVSSGNTIYF. The CDR3 DNA reads TGTGCCACCAGCGGGGGGGTGAGCTCTGGAAACACCATATATTTT.